These 5 T cell receptor beta chains were all obtained from the same sample, sequenced in a study of Ad26.COV2.S vaccination and SARS-CoV-2 variants. Method: immunoSEQ multiplex PCR; TCRdb's copy keeps in-frame clones and lacks some. The table records under 550,000 clones, 90% of them present only once. Regarding treatment: approximately 18 received Ad26.COV2.S at low or high dose, single or two shots; 5 received placebo; per-sample allocation not given. Specimen acquisition occurred on day 63 following the initial vaccine or placebo injection. The specimen comprised peripheral blood, sampled in a trial of Ad26.COV2.S vaccine versus placebo. These receptors were collected from a person aged 18-60 years who received the Ad26.COV2.S COVID-19 vaccine or a placebo.

This clone was counted a single time. This chain uses TRBV4-3 with TRBJ2-7, with D hard to call. The CDR3 extends over 15 amino acids. The V gene lost 0 bases and the J gene lost 1 base, with 10 bases spanning the gap. CDR1 LGHNA and CDR2 YSLEER come from the germline V gene. DNA for the CDR3: TGCGCCAGCAGCCAAGATGTAGATTTATCCTACGAGCAGTACTTC. Its protein is CASSQDVDLSYEQYF.

The rearrangement joins TRBV14 to TRBJ2-7; 9 bases are shared with TRBD2. The ends lost 1 base at V and 2 bases at J; junction bases unmatched: 9. Per germline, CDR1 SGHDN and CDR2 FVKESK. CDR3 length: 17 residues. The CDR3 spells CASSQAVAGLATYEQYF. DNA for the CDR3: TGTGCCAGCAGCCAAGCTGTAGCGGGACTAGCAACCTACGAGCAGTACTTC.

The CDR3 sequence: CASSVGAGQQYF. The DNA for the CDR3 is TGTGCCAGCAGCGTAGGGGCAGGGCAGCAGTACTTC. The rearrangement joins TRBV9 to TRBJ2-7; a weak D match, TRBD1 (5 bases). The CDR3 has 12 amino acids. Trimming left V 0 bases short and J 8 bases short, with 9 bases between. CDR1 SGDLS and CDR2 YYNGEE come from the germline V gene.

This chain joins TRBV30 and TRBJ2-5, with TRBD1 matching 7 bases. CDR1 is GTSNPN and CDR2 is SVGIG in the germline V gene (reference sequence). This CDR3 contains 11 residues. V shed 3 bases, J shed 5 bases, and the junction held 0 bases outside the gene matches. The CDR3 loop is CAWRQGETQYF. As DNA, the CDR3 is TGTGCCTGGAGACAGGGGGAGACCCAGTACTTC.

J is TRBJ1-2 and V is TRBV9; D gene uncertain. The CDR3 is made up of 14 amino acids. Germline V gene lookup returns CDR1 SGDLS and CDR2 YYNGEE. V gave up 0 bases and J gave up 5 bases, with 11 bases separating them. CDR3 amino acids: CASSVGLGWYGYTF. The CDR3 coding sequence is TGTGCCAGCAGCGTAGGTCTGGGATGGTATGGCTACACCTTC.